A single T cell receptor beta chain is shown here with its context. The specificity of this receptor is unknown. Qualities for individual bases were not recorded, and no much larger clone is one base off. This sample is drawn from a study of T cells after yellow fever vaccination (dated by TCRdb to about 2019). About the full investigation: The SMART-Seq v4 Ultra Low Input RNA kit was used to prepare libraries from fractions with low cell numbers. To track T-cell clones before and after primary and booster YFV17D yellow fever vaccination, bulk TCR alpha and beta repertoires were sequenced longitudinally. The cohort comprised two healthy male donors, one aged 18 to 30 and one aged 30 to 40 years. Blood was collected at multiple timepoints before and after primary and secondary immunization, and bulk PBMC replicates and cell subsets were isolated. The research as a whole found: After the booster, most clones that had expanded after primary vaccination were detected again (about 95% of CD4 and 70% to 90% of CD8), suggesting broad maintenance of memory. Only two donors were included in the study, so the extent to which the findings can be generalized is limited. Computational filtering was needed because FACS-sorted repertoires could contain abundant contaminating clonotypes from the bulk population. A small fraction of clonotypes appeared in both the CD4 and CD8 compartments, likely as a result of convergent recombination. The secondary T-cell response was weaker than the primary response but faster, peaking on day 5 instead of day 15.

The intended sense of this specimen's treatment or condition label: live attenuated yellow fever vaccine strain. At each blood-draw timepoint, two biological replicates of bulk PBMCs were collected. PBMCs were isolated from peripheral blood using a standard Ficoll-Paque protocol. TriZol was used to extract RNA from bulk PBMCs, CD4 and CD8 fractions, and dextramer-positive and dextramer-negative fractions. Synthesis of TCR cDNA relied on 5'RACE template switching, a step that introduced a universal primer site along with unique molecular identifiers. Priming for cDNA synthesis came from both the TCR alpha and TCR beta constant segments. Library amplification involved two PCR steps, and the second step added sample barcodes and sequencing adapters. Sequencing of libraries was done on Illumina HiSeq 2500 (2x100 bp) or NovaSeq (2x150 bp). Under the source paper's analysis protocol: MIGEC was used to demultiplex reads and collapse the reads into UMI consensus sequences, and MiXCR was used for V(D)J alignment. Using edgeR on replicate PBMC samples, clonotypes were called vaccine-responding if FDR was below 0.01 and the log2 fold change was above 5 up to day 15. Each bulk clonotype received a CD4 or CD8 identity based on whether the sequenced CD4 or CD8 repertoire contained that clonotype at higher abundance. TCRdb redid the processing of the public reads, applying fastp at Q25 and MiXCR, and retained in-frame beta chains. CDR3 protein sequences are deduplicated, and each keeps its most common genes and DNA. The V and J calls come from TCRdb's annotation, not from the publication. The sample has 450,000 to 600,000 distinct CDR3 sequences on record, around a sixth of them singletons. The top ten clonotypes cover 17% of the sample.

Spanning cysteine to phenylalanine, the CDR3 consists of 13 amino acids. Just CDR3 DNA is preserved here, 39 bases in frame from base 1. From a lookup of the germline V gene, CDR1 and CDR2 are SGHRS and YFSETQ. The V end gives up 7 bases and the J end 9 bases, leaving 10 bases in the junction not matched to a gene. This sequence uses TRBV5-1 and TRBJ1-5; 7 bases in the junction line up with TRBD1. The sample here was PBMCs, taken about 5 days after the first yellow fever vaccination. The sequence came from a man aged 18-30 years who received the YFV17D yellow fever vaccine. The sequenced DNA is TGCGCCAGCCCCCGGGACAGACCTCGGCCCCAGCATTTT. Its protein is CASPRDRPRPQHF.